This TCR beta chain was retrieved from a study of cytomegalovirus exposure and HLA in healthy donors. Overall study findings and caveats: Information on immune exposure was restricted to one variable (CMV serostatus). As a later analysis revealed, most CMV-associated TCR beta chains appeared HLA-restricted.

This PCR relied on a set of 60 Vbeta primers and 13 Jbeta primers. Only in-frame clones appear in the TCRdb table, and some are missing; sequencing was by immunoSEQ multiplex PCR. The repertoire holds about 150,000 clones, with around 79% as singletons. In the case of this clone: Antigen: not known.

Input material: PBMCs. This sequence was found in a human donor in good health.

The CDR3 protein is CSGGQKTGELFF. CDR3 in DNA: TGCAGCGGGGGACAGAAAACCGGGGAGCTGTTTTTT. V usage is TRBV29-1 and J usage is TRBJ2-2, with TRBD1 matching 7 bases. Germline loops: CDR1 SQVTM, CDR2 ANQGSEA. V lost 7 bases to trimming and J lost 5 bases; unmatched junction nucleotides: 4. This CDR3 has 12 amino acids.